This TCR beta chain was observed in a study of cytomegalovirus exposure and HLA in healthy donors. Comments on this clone: The antigen remains undetermined.

The CDR3 has 14 amino acids. Between the trimmed V and J ends, which lost 3 bases and 4 bases, there was a span of 10 bases. Per germline, CDR1 WNHNN and CDR2 SYGVQD (reference sequence). The study, taken as a whole, reports: CMV serostatus was the only immune exposure information that was available. 87-base-pair reads could not separate some V segments, including TRBV6-2 and TRBV6-3.

The PCR used 60 Vbeta and 13 Jbeta primers. Measured with immunoSEQ multiplex PCR; TCRdb has only the in-frame clones, and not every one. Here the sample spans 95,000 to 100,000 clones, 76% being singletons. The receptor was derived from a man aged 40-49 years in good health and CMV-seronegative. This chain uses TRBV10-1 with TRBJ1-5; unclear D gene. Sequencing was done on a sample of PBMCs. The CDR3 protein is CASSDGPVNQPQHF. For the CDR3, the DNA is TGCGCCAGCAGTGATGGGCCAGTTAATCAGCCCCAGCATTTT.